These T cell receptor beta chains were read from a single sample in a study of early T cells in non-severe SARS-CoV-2 infection. TCRdb re-called the 5' RACE reads with MiXCR, one entry per CDR3 protein. The sample lists some 60,000 distinct CDR3 sequences, approximately 9% occurring once. Material for sequencing was whole blood. These TCRs come from an adult who was a healthcare worker with PCR-confirmed SARS-CoV-2 infection or an uninfected control (not recorded which). CDR3s include the opening cysteine and the closing phenylalanine or tryptophan. Fields, in order: D gene, clone size, V gene, J gene, CDR3 DNA, CDR3 protein. The D gene is left open where the match is weak. Some rows have no size entry. The others give once, few or many, or a class for an expanded clone.

-	few	TRBV7-9	TRBJ1-1	TGTGCCAGCAGCTTAGGGAGTCTGAACACTGAAGCTTTCTTT	CASSLGSLNTEAFF
-	-	TRBV20-1	TRBJ2-1	TGCAGTGCCAAGAGGCCCGCCAGCAATGAGCAGTTCTTC	CSAKRPASNEQFF
TRBD1	many	TRBV29-1	TRBJ2-3	TGCAGCGCTGACCGGGACAGGGCGCAGTATTTT	CSADRDRAQYF
TRBD1	few	TRBV5-5	TRBJ2-1	TGTGCCAGCAGCCCGCGCGACAGGGGACCCAATGAGCAGTTCTTC	CASSPRDRGPNEQFF
TRBD2	few	TRBV6-9	TRBJ2-3	TGTGCCAGCAGTTATTCAGGCGGGAGCGCTAGCACAGATACGCAGTATTTT	CASSYSGGSASTDTQYF
TRBD2	many	TRBV7-9	TRBJ2-3	TGTGCCAGCAGCCGCGGGACTAGCCCCGGGGGGATGACGCAGTATTTT	CASSRGTSPGGMTQYF
-	-	TRBV24-1	TRBJ2-2	TGTGCCACCAGTGAATCAGGACTGCTCGAGAACACCGGGGAGCTGTTTTTT	CATSESGLLENTGELFF
-	-	TRBV28	TRBJ1-4	TGTGCCAGCAGTTTATTGGGGGCGCAGGAAGAAAAACTGTTTTTT	CASSLLGAQEEKLFF
-	many	TRBV27	TRBJ2-1	TGTGCCAGCGTCAAAGGGGTGAGCGGCCTATACAATGAGCAGTTCTTC	CASVKGVSGLYNEQFF
TRBD1	many	TRBV28	TRBJ1-6	TGTGCCAGCAGGTTTCCCGGGACAGGGGACCCTAATTCACCCCTCCACTTT	CASRFPGTGDPNSPLHF
-	few	TRBV5-1	TRBJ2-7	TGCGCCAGCACCAGAGGGGCGAATTACGAGCAGTACTTC	CASTRGANYEQYF
-	many	TRBV5-5	TRBJ2-7	TGTGCCAGCAGCCCGACTCAATTATCCACCTCCTACGAGCAGTACTTC	CASSPTQLSTSYEQYF
-	many	TRBV12-3/TRBV12-4	TRBJ2-7	TGTGCCAGCAGTTTAGATGGACGCAGAGACTACGAGCAGTACTTC	CASSLDGRRDYEQYF
TRBD2	many	TRBV18	TRBJ2-7	TGTGCCAGCTCACAGCGGGAGTCCCGGGGATGGGGGTACGAGCAGTACTTC	CASSQRESRGWGYEQYF
-	few	TRBV10-3	TRBJ1-1	TGTGCCATCAGTGTCAGGGTAGGGAACACTGAAGCTTTCTTT	CAISVRVGNTEAFF